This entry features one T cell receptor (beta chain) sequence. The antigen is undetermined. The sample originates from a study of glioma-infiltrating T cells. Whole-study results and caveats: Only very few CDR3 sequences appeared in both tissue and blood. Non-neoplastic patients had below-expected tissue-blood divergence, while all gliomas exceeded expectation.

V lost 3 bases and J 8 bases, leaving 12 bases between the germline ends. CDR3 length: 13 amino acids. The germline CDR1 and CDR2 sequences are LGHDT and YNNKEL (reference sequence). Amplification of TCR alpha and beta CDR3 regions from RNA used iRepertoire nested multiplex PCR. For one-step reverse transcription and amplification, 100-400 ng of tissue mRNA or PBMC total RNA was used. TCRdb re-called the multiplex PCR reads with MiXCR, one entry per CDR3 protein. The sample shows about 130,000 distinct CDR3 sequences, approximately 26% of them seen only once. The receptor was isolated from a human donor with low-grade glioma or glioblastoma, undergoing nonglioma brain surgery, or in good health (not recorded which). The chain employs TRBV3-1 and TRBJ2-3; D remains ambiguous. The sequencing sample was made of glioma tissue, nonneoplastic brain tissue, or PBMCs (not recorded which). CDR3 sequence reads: CASSHRAIGTQYF. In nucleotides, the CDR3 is TGTGCCAGCAGCCATCGGGCAATCGGTACGCAGTATTTT.